These 15 T cell receptor beta chains originate from one sample sequenced in a study of blood T cell repertoires in COVID-19. Libraries were prepared by immunoSEQ multiplex PCR; TCRdb keeps only in-frame clonotypes and omits some of them. This table holds about 80,000 clones, 85% found once. The sample comprised peripheral blood. All receptors come from a middle-aged man with COVID-19, enrolled during active disease.

V usage is TRBV19 and J usage is TRBJ1-1; no firm D call. V lost 7 bases to trimming and J lost 4 bases, with 16 bases between them. Germline V gene sequence: CDR1 LNHDA, CDR2 SQIVND (reference sequence). The CDR3 spans 14 residues. For the CDR3, the DNA is TGTGCCAGTAACAACCGAGGCGGTGTCACTGAAGCTTTCTTT. Protein: CASNNRGGVTEAFF.

The J gene is TRBJ1-1, the V gene TRBV15; 8 bases map to TRBD1. With V trimmed by 3 bases and J by 1 base, 7 bases remained unmatched. The CDR3 spans 16 residues. Germline V gene data show CDR1 as LNHNV and CDR2 as YYDKDF (reference sequence). DNA of the CDR3: TGTGCCACCAGCAGCTTCAGGGGGCCCGCGAACACTGAAGCTTTCTTT. This encodes CATSSFRGPANTEAFF.

This clone was detected only once. V and J are TRBV7-9 and TRBJ2-4; possible D gene TRBD2, 5 bases. Per germline, CDR1 SEHNR and CDR2 FQNEAQ (reference sequence). Deletions cut 1 base from V and 0 bases from J, with 7 bases between. This CDR3 has 15 amino acids. The CDR3 region is CASSLVAGAKNIQYF. The CDR3 DNA follows: TGTGCCAGCAGCTTAGTGGCGGGAGCCAAAAACATTCAGTACTTC.

The chain's CDR3 is CASSPGQADYGYTF. The DNA for the CDR3 is TGTGCCAGCAGCCCAGGACAGGCCGACTATGGCTACACCTTC. The chain employs TRBV5-6 and TRBJ1-2; TRBD1 agrees at 7 bases. CDR3 size: 14 residues. Germline V CDR1 and CDR2: SGHDT, YYEEEE. The J segment lost 3 bases and the V segment lost 4 bases, leaving 6 bases of the junction unmatched.

This rearrangement joins TRBV6-5 to TRBJ1-2; perhaps TRBD1 as D (6 bases). V was trimmed by 10 bases and J by 5 bases, leaving 14 bases between them. The germline CDR1 and CDR2 sequences are MNHEY and SVGAGI. This CDR3 contains 12 residues. The chain's CDR3 is CATSTGWYGYTF. The DNA for the CDR3 is TGTGCCACTTCGACAGGATGGTATGGCTACACCTTC.

The chain carries TRBV27 and TRBJ1-2; maybe TRBD1 (6 bases). CDR3 length: 16 amino acids. In germline, CDR1 is MNHEY, CDR2 SMNVEV (reference sequence). V was pared by 6 bases and J by 4 bases, with 21 bases between. CDR3 in DNA: TGTGCCAGCAGCCCGACCGTGGGGGCGCAGGGCTATGGCTACACCTTC. Its protein product is CASSPTVGAQGYGYTF.

This clone was seen once. The J gene is TRBJ2-7, the V gene TRBV2; D gene unclear. The germline V gene has CDR1 SNHLY and CDR2 FYNNEI. Trimming pared 6 bases from V and 2 bases from J, leaving 5 bases between. The CDR3 covers 11 residues. CDR3 DNA sequence: TGTGCCAGCAGGGCTGCCTACGAGCAGTACTTC. Translation gives CASRAAYEQYF.

This chain uses TRBV12-3 or TRBV12-4 with TRBJ1-2, with TRBD1 matching over 7 bases. CDR3 length: 13 amino acids. The junction had 8 bases not matched to a gene; V was cut back by 6 bases and J by 7 bases. The CDR3 DNA sequence: TGTGCCAGCAGGTCACAGGGGTTCTCTGGCTACACCTTC. It translates to CASRSQGFSGYTF.

The chain carries TRBV2 and TRBJ2-7; D is uncertain. The CDR3 totals 12 residues. Looked up from germline, CDR1 is SNHLY and CDR2 is FYNNEI. Trimming took 8 bases from V and 2 from J, leaving 10 bases between them. As DNA, the CDR3 is TGTGCCAGCCAGGAAGAAGCCTACGAGCAGTACTTC. Its protein is CASQEEAYEQYF.

The rearrangement uses TRBV28 and TRBJ2-5, with D uncertain. The CDR3 contains 10 residues. V lost 7 bases, J lost 4 bases, and 4 bases lay in between. In germline, CDR1 is MDHEN, CDR2 SYDVKM. For the CDR3, the DNA is TGTGCCAGCACCGGAGAGACCCAGTACTTC. This codes for CASTGETQYF.

This sequence joins TRBV7-8 and TRBJ2-7, with 8 bases fitting TRBD2. V gave up 1 base and J gave up 6 bases; unmatched junction bases: 8. This CDR3 spans 15 amino acids. From germline, CDR1 is SGHVS and CDR2 FQNEAQ. DNA of the CDR3: TGTGCCAGCAGCTTAGTACTAGCGGAGGGGGTCGAGCAGTACTTC. Its translation: CASSLVLAEGVEQYF.

The rearrangement links TRBV7-3 to TRBJ2-5; perhaps TRBD2 as D (7 bases). The length of the CDR3 is 14 residues. The germline V gene has CDR1 SGHTA and CDR2 FQGTGA. V dropped 5 bases and J dropped 5 bases, with 15 bases sitting between them. The CDR3 sequence is CASSPGGGGETQYF. CDR3 sequence (DNA): TGTGCCAGCAGCCCGGGGGGCGGGGGCGAGACCCAGTACTTC.

This clone came up a few times. The chain links TRBV9 to TRBJ1-5; perhaps TRBD1 as D (6 bases). The CDR3 length is 14 residues. Between the trimmed V and J ends, which lost 3 bases and 3 bases, there was a span of 10 bases. Germline-derived CDR1 and CDR2 are SGDLS and YYNGEE. In nucleotides, the CDR3 is TGTGCCAGCAGCGGGGCAGGGGACAATCAGCCCCAGCATTTT. It translates to CASSGAGDNQPQHF.

The rearrangement links TRBV11-2 to TRBJ2-3; 9 bases are shared with TRBD2. With V trimmed by 5 bases and J by 0 bases, 3 bases remained unmatched. From germline, CDR1 is SGHAT and CDR2 FQNNGV. CDR3 size: 15 residues. CDR3 protein: CASSGLALSTDTQYF. DNA of the CDR3: TGTGCCAGCAGCGGACTAGCGCTCAGCACAGATACGCAGTATTTT.

Here the CDR3 reads CASSRQTPGQGAWEQYF. The CDR3 bases are TGCGCCAGCAGCCGCCAGACACCGGGACAGGGCGCGTGGGAGCAGTACTTC. The chain employs TRBV4-1 and TRBJ2-7, with 9 bases that match TRBD1. V gave up 4 bases and J gave up 7 bases; unmatched junction bases: 17. Germline CDR1 and CDR2: MGHRA and YSYEKL. The CDR3 is 17 amino acids.